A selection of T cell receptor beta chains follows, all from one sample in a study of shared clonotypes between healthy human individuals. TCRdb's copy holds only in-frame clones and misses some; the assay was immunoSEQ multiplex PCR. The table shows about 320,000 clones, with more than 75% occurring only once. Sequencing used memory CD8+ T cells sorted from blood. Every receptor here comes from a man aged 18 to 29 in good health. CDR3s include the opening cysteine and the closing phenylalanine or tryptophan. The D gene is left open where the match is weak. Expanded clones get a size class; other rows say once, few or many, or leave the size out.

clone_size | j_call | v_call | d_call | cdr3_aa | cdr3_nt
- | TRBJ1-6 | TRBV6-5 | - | CASSPHRLPSPLHF | TGTGCCAGCAGTCCCCACAGGCTGCCGTCACCCCTCCACTTT
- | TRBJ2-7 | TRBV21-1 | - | CASSKVEKVDDEQYF | TGTGCCAGCAGCAAAGTGGAAAAGGTTGACGACGAGCAGTACTTC
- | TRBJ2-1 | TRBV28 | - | CASSYGNEQFF | TGTGCCAGCAGTTACGGCAATGAGCAGTTCTTC
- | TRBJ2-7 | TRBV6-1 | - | CASSEGKDISFEQYF | TGTGCCAGCAGTGAAGGGAAGGATATATCCTTCGAGCAGTACTTC
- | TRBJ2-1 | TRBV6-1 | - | CASSDLAGFSSYNEQFF | TGTGCCAGCAGTGATTTGGCGGGTTTTAGCTCCTACAATGAGCAGTTCTTC
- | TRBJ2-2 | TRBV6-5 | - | CASSLGGAFGELFF | TGTGCCAGCAGTCTAGGGGGGGCGTTTGGGGAGCTGTTTTTT
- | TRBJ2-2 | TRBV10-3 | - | CAIRGQEGTGELFF | TGTGCCATCAGAGGCCAGGAGGGCACCGGGGAGCTGTTTTTT
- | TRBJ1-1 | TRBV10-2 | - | CASSESATLDTEAFF | TGCGCCAGCAGTGAGTCGGCAACGCTGGACACTGAAGCTTTCTTT
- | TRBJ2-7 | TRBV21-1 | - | CASSKAPGHRSYEQYF | TGTGCCAGCAGCAAAGCCCCGGGACACCGATCCTACGAGCAGTACTTC
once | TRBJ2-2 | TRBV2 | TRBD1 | CANGLRDRYTGELFF | TGTGCGAACGGACTCCGGGACAGATACACCGGGGAGCTGTTTTTT
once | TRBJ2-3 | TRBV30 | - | CAWSVWTDTQYF | TGTGCCTGGAGTGTATGGACAGATACGCAGTATTTT
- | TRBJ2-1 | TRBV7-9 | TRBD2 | CASSPGLAGDRTYNEQFF | TGTGCCAGCAGCCCCGGACTAGCGGGGGACCGAACCTACAATGAGCAGTTCTTC
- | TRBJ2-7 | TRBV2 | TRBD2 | CASSEWTSGGTTYEQYF | TGTGCCAGCAGTGAGTGGACTAGCGGGGGGACTACCTACGAGCAGTACTTC
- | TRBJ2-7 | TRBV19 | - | CASRGLYEQYF | TGTGCCAGTAGGGGGCTTTACGAGCAGTACTTC